What follows describes a single T cell receptor beta chain. What it recognizes is unknown. Germline values: CDR1 MGHRA, CDR2 YSYEKL. The CDR3 totals 13 residues. Deletions cut 2 bases from V and 6 bases from J, with 8 bases between. The data originate from a study of T-cell reconstitution after alpha-beta-depleted transplantation in children. Broader study findings: Several patients had high TCRbeta diversity at day 60; it came from surviving recipient T cells and thymic progenitors. The authors attributed T-cell counts and diversity one year after transplant mostly to newly produced T cells.

Unique molecular identifiers featured in how the TCRbeta library was prepared. One entry per CDR3 protein results from TCRdb running MiXCR on the PCR reads. The repertoire consists of about a million distinct CDR3 sequences, with under 30% occurring once and the leading ten covering roughly 27%. Sample: PBMCs, mostly from graft donor cells, taken 360 days after TCRalphabeta/CD19-depleted stem cell transplant. The sequence came from a boy younger than two who had a stem cell transplant for SCID, so the T cells may come from the graft donor. The rearrangement joins TRBV4-1 to TRBJ2-1; no definite D call. CDR3 region: CASSQLKVNEQFF. The CDR3 DNA is TGCGCCAGCAGCCAATTAAAGGTCAATGAGCAGTTCTTC.